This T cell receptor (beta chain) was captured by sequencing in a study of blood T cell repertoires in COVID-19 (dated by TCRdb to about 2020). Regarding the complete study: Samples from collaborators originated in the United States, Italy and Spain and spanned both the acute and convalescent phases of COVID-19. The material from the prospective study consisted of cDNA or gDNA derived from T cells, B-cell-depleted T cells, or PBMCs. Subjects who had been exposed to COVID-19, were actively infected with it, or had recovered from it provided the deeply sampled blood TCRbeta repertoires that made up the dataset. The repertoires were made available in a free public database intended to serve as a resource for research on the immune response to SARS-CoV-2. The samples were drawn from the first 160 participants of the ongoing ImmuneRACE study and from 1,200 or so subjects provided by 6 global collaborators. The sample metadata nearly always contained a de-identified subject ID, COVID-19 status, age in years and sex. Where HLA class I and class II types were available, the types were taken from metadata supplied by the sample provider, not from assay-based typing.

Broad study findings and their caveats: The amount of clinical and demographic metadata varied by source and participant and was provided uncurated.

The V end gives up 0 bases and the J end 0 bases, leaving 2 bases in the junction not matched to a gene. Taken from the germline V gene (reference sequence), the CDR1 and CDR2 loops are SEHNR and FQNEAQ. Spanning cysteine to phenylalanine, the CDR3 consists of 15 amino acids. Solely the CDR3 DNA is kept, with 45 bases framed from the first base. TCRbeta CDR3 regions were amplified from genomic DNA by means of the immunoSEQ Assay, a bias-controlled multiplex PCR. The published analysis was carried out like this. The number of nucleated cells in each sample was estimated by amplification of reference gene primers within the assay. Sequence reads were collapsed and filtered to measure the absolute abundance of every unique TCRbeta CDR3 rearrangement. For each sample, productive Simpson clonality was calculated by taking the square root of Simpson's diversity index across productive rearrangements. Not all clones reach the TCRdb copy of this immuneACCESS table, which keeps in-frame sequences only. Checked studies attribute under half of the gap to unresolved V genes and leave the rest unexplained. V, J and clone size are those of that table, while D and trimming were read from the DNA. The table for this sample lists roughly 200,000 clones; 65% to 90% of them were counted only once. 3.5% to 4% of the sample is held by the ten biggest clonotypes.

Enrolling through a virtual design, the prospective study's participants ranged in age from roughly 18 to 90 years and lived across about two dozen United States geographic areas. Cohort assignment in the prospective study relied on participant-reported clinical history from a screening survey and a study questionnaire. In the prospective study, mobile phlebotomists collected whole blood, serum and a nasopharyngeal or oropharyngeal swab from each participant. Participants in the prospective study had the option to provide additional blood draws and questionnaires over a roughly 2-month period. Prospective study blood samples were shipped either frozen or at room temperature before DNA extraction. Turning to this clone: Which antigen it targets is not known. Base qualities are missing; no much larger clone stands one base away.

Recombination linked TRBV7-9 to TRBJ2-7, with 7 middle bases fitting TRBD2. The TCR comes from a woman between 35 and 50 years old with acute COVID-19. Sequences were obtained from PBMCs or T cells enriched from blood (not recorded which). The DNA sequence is TGTGCCAGCAGCTTAGCGGCTAGCGGCTCCTACGAGCAGTACTTC. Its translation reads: CASSLAASGSYEQYF.